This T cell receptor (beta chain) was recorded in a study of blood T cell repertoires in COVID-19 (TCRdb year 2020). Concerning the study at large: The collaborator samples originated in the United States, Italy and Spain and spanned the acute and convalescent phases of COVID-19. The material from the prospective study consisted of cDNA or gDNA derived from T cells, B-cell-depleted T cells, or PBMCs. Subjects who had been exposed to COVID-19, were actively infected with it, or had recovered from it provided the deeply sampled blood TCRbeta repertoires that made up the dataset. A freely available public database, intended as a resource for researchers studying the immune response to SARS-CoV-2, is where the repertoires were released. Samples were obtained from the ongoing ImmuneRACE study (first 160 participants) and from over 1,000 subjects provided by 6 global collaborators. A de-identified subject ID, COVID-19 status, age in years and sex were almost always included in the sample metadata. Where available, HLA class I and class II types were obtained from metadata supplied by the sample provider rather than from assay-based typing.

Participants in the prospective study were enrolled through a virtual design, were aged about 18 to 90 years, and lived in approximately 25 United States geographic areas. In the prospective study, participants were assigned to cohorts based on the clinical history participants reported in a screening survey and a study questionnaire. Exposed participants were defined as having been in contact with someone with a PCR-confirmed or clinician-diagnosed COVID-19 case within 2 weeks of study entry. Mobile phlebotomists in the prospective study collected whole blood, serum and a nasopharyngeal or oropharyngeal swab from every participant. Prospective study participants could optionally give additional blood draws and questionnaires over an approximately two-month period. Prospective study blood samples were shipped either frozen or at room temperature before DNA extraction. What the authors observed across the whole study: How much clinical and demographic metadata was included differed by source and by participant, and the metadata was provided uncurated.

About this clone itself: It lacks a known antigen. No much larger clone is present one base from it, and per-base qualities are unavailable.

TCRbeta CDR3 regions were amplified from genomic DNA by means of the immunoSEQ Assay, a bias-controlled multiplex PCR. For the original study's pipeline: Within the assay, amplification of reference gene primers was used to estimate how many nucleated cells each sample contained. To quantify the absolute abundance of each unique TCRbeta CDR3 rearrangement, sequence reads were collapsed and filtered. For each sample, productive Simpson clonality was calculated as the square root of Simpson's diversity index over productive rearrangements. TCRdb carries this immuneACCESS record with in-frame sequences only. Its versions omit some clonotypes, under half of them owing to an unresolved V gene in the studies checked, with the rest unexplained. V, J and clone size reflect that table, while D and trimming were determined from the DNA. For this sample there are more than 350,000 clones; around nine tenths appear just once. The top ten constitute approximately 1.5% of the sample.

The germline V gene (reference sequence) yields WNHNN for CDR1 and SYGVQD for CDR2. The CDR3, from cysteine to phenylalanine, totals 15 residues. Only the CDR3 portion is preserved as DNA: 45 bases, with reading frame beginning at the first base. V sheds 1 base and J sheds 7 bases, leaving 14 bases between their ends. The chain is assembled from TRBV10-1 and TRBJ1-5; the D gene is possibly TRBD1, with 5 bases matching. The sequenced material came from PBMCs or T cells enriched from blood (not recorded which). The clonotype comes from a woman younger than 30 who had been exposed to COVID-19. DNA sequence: TGCGCCAGCAGTGAGTTTACAGGTATCGGGCAGCCCCAGCATTTT. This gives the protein CASSEFTGIGQPQHF.